Listed below are T cell receptor beta chains from one sample, sequenced in a study of blood T cell repertoires in COVID-19. The table came from immunoSEQ multiplex PCR; TCRdb's copy has only in-frame clones and leaves some out. The repertoire holds a few hundred thousand clones, with approximately 88% as singletons. Sequences were obtained from peripheral blood. The source of these receptors is a woman between 65 and 79 years old with COVID-19, enrolled during active disease. Each CDR3 is given with its conserved first and last residue. D genes are given only for firm matches. The size of a clone is reported for some rows only, either as once, few or many, or as a class for expanded clones.

D	size	V	J	CDR3	DNA
TRBD1	few	TRBV19	TRBJ1-5	CASSIGFSGTGNQPQHF	TGTGCCAGTAGTATAGGATTCTCCGGGACAGGGAATCAGCCCCAGCATTTT
TRBD2	.	TRBV5-1	TRBJ2-3	CASSLVGGRSDTQYF	TGCGCCAGCAGCTTGGTCGGCGGGAGGTCAGATACGCAGTATTTT
.	few	TRBV7-2	TRBJ1-1	CASSLGRQPYTEAFF	TGTGCCAGCAGCTTAGGGAGACAGCCTTACACTGAAGCTTTCTTT
.	.	TRBV6-5	TRBJ1-2	CASSFEQGHGYTF	TGTGCCAGCAGCTTCGAGCAGGGTCATGGCTACACCTTC
.	.	TRBV3-1/TRBV3-2	TRBJ2-1	CASSPTPSVNEQFF	TGTGCCAGCAGCCCCACCCCTAGCGTCAATGAGCAGTTCTTC
TRBD1	once	TRBV7-3	TRBJ2-2	CASSPQVDRATGELFF	TGTGCCAGCAGCCCTCAAGTCGACAGGGCCACCGGGGAGCTGTTTTTT
.	.	TRBV5-4	TRBJ1-6	CASSFYGPTRRYNSPLHF	TGTGCCAGCAGCTTTTACGGCCCAACCAGGAGGTATAATTCACCCCTCCACTTT
TRBD1	.	TRBV14	TRBJ2-1	CASSQVGGTGVYNEQFF	TGTGCCAGCAGCCAAGTTGGAGGGACAGGGGTGTACAATGAGCAGTTCTTC
.	.	TRBV10-3	TRBJ1-1	CASAQGGTEAFF	TGTGCCTCGGCACAGGGTGGCACTGAAGCTTTCTTT
TRBD1	.	TRBV28	TRBJ1-5	CASSLGGQGGQPQHF	TGTGCCAGCAGTTTAGGAGGACAGGGAGGTCAGCCCCAGCATTTT
TRBD1	.	TRBV18	TRBJ2-2	CASSPPGTGAYTGELFF	TGTGCCAGCTCACCACCGGGGACAGGGGCTTACACCGGGGAGCTGTTTTTT
.	.	TRBV5-1	TRBJ2-1	CASSRVGMSSYNEQFF	TGCGCCAGCAGCCGGGTCGGAATGAGCTCCTACAATGAGCAGTTCTTC
.	few	TRBV2	TRBJ2-7	CASSEEGNEQYF	TGTGCCAGCAGTGAGGAGGGGAACGAGCAGTACTTC
TRBD1	once	TRBV11-3	TRBJ2-2	CASSPRQGPNTGELFF	TGTGCCAGCAGTCCAAGACAGGGCCCGAACACCGGGGAGCTGTTTTTT
.	.	TRBV4-3	TRBJ1-4	CASSQDPGPGEKLFF	TGCGCCAGCAGCCAAGATCCAGGGCCAGGTGAAAAACTGTTTTTT
TRBD2	.	TRBV28	TRBJ2-1	CASRVAGGFYNEQFF	TGTGCCAGCAGAGTAGCGGGGGGATTCTACAATGAGCAGTTCTTC
TRBD1	.	TRBV5-1	TRBJ2-5	CASSLGTANSIQETQYF	TGCGCCAGCAGTTTAGGGACAGCGAACTCCATCCAAGAGACCCAGTACTTC
.	.	TRBV5-4	TRBJ2-2	CASSIGANTGELFF	TGTGCCAGCAGTATCGGGGCGAACACCGGGGAGCTGTTTTTT
.	.	TRBV28	TRBJ2-2	CASEQGTTGELFF	TGTGCCAGCGAACAGGGTACCACCGGGGAGCTGTTTTTT